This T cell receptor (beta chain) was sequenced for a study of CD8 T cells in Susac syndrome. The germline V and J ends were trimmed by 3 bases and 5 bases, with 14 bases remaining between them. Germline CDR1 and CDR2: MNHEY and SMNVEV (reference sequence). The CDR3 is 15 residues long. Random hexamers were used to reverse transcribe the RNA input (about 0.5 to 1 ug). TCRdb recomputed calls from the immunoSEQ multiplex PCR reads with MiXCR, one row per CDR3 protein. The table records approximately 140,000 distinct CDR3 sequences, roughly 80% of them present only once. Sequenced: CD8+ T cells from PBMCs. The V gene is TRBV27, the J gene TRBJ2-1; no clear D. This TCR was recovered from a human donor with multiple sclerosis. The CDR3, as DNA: TGTGCCAGCAGTTTTCGGTATAGCCCTAACAATGAGCAGTTCTTC. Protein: CASSFRYSPNNEQFF.